The clone carrying this T cell receptor beta chain was observed a handful of times. Its antigen is not known. These data come from a study of cytomegalovirus exposure and HLA in healthy donors. Study conclusions and caveats: In vitro testing confirmed a few CMV-associated chains as specific for CMV antigens.

Germline-derived CDR1 and CDR2 are SQVTM and ANQGSEA. The V gene end was trimmed by 3 bases and the J gene end by 5 bases; junction bases not matched to a gene: 3. The CDR3 covers 15 residues. Researchers ran the PCR with 60 Vbeta and 13 Jbeta primers. TCRdb's copy holds only in-frame clones and misses some; the assay was immunoSEQ multiplex PCR. The table shows roughly 190,000 clones, with roughly 9.5% occurring only once. Each donor's status was that of a healthy bone marrow donor. This TCR was sampled from a woman younger than 45 in good health and CMV-seropositive. The chain combines TRBV29-1 with TRBJ2-3; 15 nucleotides line up with TRBD2. The sample comprised PBMCs. The CDR3 bases are TGCAGCGTTGAGGGGGGACTAGCGGGAGGAGATACGCAGTATTTT. Translated, it gives CSVEGGLAGGDTQYF.